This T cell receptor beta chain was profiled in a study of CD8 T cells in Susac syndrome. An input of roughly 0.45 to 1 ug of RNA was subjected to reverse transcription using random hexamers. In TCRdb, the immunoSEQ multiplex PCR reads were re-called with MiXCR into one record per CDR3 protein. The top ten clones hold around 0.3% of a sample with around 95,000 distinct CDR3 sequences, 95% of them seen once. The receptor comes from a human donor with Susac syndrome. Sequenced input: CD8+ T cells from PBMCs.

In DNA form, the CDR3 reads TGTGCCAGCAGTTTTTGGGCGGGAGGGTTCTACAATGAGCAGTTCTTC. Protein product: CASSFWAGGFYNEQFF. The V and J genes are TRBV12-3 or TRBV12-4 and TRBJ2-1, with 9 bases identical to TRBD2. The V and J ends lost 3 bases and 3 bases, in that order; junction bases with no gene match: 6. CDR3 length equals 16 residues.